Listed below are T cell receptor beta chains from one sample, sequenced in a study of T cell responses to AZD1222 COVID-19 vaccine. Repertoires were generated with immunoSEQ multiplex PCR, while TCRdb's copy carries only in-frame clones and drops some. This sample has 85,000 to 90,000 clones, with roughly 90% found just once. Sequenced here: peripheral blood, sampled on day 0 of AZD1222 vaccination. The receptors here all came from an adult in good health. The CDR3 runs from the conserved cysteine through the conserved F or W. D genes are given only for firm matches. Clone sizes are given selectively: once, few, many, or a class where the clone is expanded.

j_call cdr3_length clone_size v_call d_call cdr3_nt cdr3_aa
TRBJ1-2 13 - TRBV5-1 TRBD1 TGCGCCAGCAGGCAGGGGGCGGACTATGGCTACACCTTC CASRQGADYGYTF
TRBJ1-5 16 - TRBV6-1 TRBD1 TGTGCCAGCAGTGTAGGGGACAGGGGACGACATCAGCCCCAGCATTTT CASSVGDRGRHQPQHF
TRBJ2-7 13 - TRBV7-9 TRBD1 TGTGCCAGCAGCCTTACAGGGGATCTCGAGCAGTACTTC CASSLTGDLEQYF
TRBJ1-2 13 few TRBV7-3 - TGTGCCAGCAGCTTAATCCCCGGAGATGGCTACACCTTC CASSLIPGDGYTF
TRBJ1-2 13 - TRBV12-3/TRBV12-4 TRBD1 TGTGCCAGCAGTTTTGGGGACAGCTATGGCTACACCTTC CASSFGDSYGYTF
TRBJ1-4 11 - TRBV10-2 - TGCGCCAGCAGGGGTAATGAAAAACTGTTTTTT CASRGNEKLFF
TRBJ1-4 12 - TRBV2 - TGTGCCAGCAGACCCCTTGGGGAAAAACTGTTTTTT CASRPLGEKLFF
TRBJ2-1 14 - TRBV28 - TGTGCCAGCAGTCGTCGGTCGGCGGGCCGGGAGCGGTTCTTC CASSRRSAGRERFF
TRBJ1-3 12 once TRBV6-2/TRBV6-3 - TGTGCCAGCAGTTACCAAGGAAACACCATATATTTT CASSYQGNTIYF
TRBJ2-3 15 - TRBV5-1 TRBD2 TGCGCCAGCAGCGGGGGACTAGCGGGAACAGATACGCAGTATTTT CASSGGLAGTDTQYF
TRBJ2-7 15 - TRBV5-1 TRBD2 TGCGCCAGCAGCTTAGATCTGGGGACTAGAGGCGAGCAGTACTTC CASSLDLGTRGEQYF
TRBJ1-2 14 - TRBV28 - TGTGCCACCTCCTTGAGGAGAGATTTCTATGGCTACACCTTC CATSLRRDFYGYTF
TRBJ1-2 16 - TRBV9 - TGTGCCAGCAGCGTAGCTACGCAGGGGCCTAACTATGGCTACACCTTC CASSVATQGPNYGYTF
TRBJ2-7 16 - TRBV13 TRBD2 TGTGCCAGCAGCACCGGGACTAGCGGGAGGGAGTACGAGCAGTACTTC CASSTGTSGREYEQYF
TRBJ2-3 18 - TRBV7-2 - TGTGCCAGCAGCTTAGCGCAGGGGTGGGATCCCCACACAGATACGCAGTATTTT CASSLAQGWDPHTDTQYF
TRBJ1-1 14 - TRBV28 - TGTGCCAGCAGTTTAGGGGTCCAATCCCTTGAAGCTTTCTTT CASSLGVQSLEAFF
TRBJ2-7 14 - TRBV7-9 - TGTGCCAGCAGCTTAGGAGGGGTTCTCTACGAGCAGTACTTC CASSLGGVLYEQYF
TRBJ2-1 15 - TRBV10-2 TRBD2 TGCGCCAGTGGTAAAGAACTAGCGGGATCGGGTGAGCAGTTCTTC CASGKELAGSGEQFF
TRBJ1-5 16 - TRBV5-8 TRBD1 TGTGCCAGCAGCCCCGGTGAGGGGGCCTACAATCAGCCCCAGCATTTT CASSPGEGAYNQPQHF
TRBJ2-2 14 few TRBV5-1 TRBD2 TGCGCCAGCAATCCAGCGGGAAACACCGGGGAGCTGTTTTTT CASNPAGNTGELFF
TRBJ2-5 14 - TRBV5-1 - TGCGCCAGCAGCTTGGTCACAGCCCAAGAGACCCAGTACTTC CASSLVTAQETQYF
TRBJ2-3 16 - TRBV2 TRBD2 TGTGCCAGCAGCCTGGGGACTAGCGGAAGCACAGATACGCAGTATTTT CASSLGTSGSTDTQYF
TRBJ1-1 13 - TRBV5-1 - TGCGCCAGCAGTCATGCGGGCAGCACTGAAGCTTTCTTT CASSHAGSTEAFF
TRBJ2-3 15 - TRBV5-6 TRBD2 TGTGCCAGCAGCTTCGGGACTAGCGGGAGGGATACGCAGTATTTT CASSFGTSGRDTQYF
TRBJ2-2 17 - TRBV29-1 TRBD1 TGCAGCGTTGAAGGACAGGGGGCCAGGGGAAACACCGGGGAGCTGTTTTTT CSVEGQGARGNTGELFF
TRBJ1-5 20 - TRBV7-8 TRBD1 TGTGCCAGCAGCTTAGACCCGAGGACAGGGACTCTCATTCTCAATCAGCCCCAGCATTTT CASSLDPRTGTLILNQPQHF
TRBJ1-1 14 few TRBV29-1 TRBD1 TGCAGCGTTGCGTCCGGGACAGGGACGGGTGAAGCTTTCTTT CSVASGTGTGEAFF
TRBJ2-2 15 - TRBV5-8 - TGTGCCAGCAGCTTCCCGATAGGAGACACCGGGGAGCTGTTTTTT CASSFPIGDTGELFF
TRBJ2-7 15 - TRBV2 TRBD2 TGTGCCAGCAGTGAACAAGGTCTAGCGGCGACGGAGCAGTACTTC CASSEQGLAATEQYF
TRBJ2-2 14 once TRBV5-3 - TGTGCCAGGAGGAAGGGCCCGGGGTCCGGGGAGCTGTTTTTT CARRKGPGSGELFF
TRBJ2-7 15 - TRBV18 TRBD1 TGTGCCAGCTCACCGGGACAGATCTCCGCCTACGAGCAGTACTTC CASSPGQISAYEQYF
TRBJ1-5 15 - TRBV2 TRBD1 TGTGCCAGCAGTGGAGGCAGGGGGCTGAGTCAGCCCCAGCATTTT CASSGGRGLSQPQHF
TRBJ1-4 15 - TRBV11-2 - TGTGCCAGCAGCTTAAGGTCTGCCACTAATGAAAAACTGTTTTTT CASSLRSATNEKLFF
TRBJ2-3 18 - TRBV5-6 - TGTGCCAGCAGCAGGGGACAGGGGGCTAGCGGGAGGGCAGATACGCAGTATTTT CASSRGQGASGRADTQYF
TRBJ2-7 14 - TRBV7-8 - TGTGCCAGCAGCCCGTACAGGGTAGGCTACGAGCAGTACTTC CASSPYRVGYEQYF
TRBJ2-7 14 - TRBV6-5 - TGTGCCAGCAGTTGGGGGGGGCCTTCCTACGAGCAGTACTTC CASSWGGPSYEQYF
TRBJ1-2 14 - TRBV29-1 TRBD1 TGCAGCGTTTTAGAACAACAGGGGGCTAGCGGCTACACCTTC CSVLEQQGASGYTF
TRBJ1-2 15 - TRBV18 TRBD1 TGTGCCAGCTCACCGCGACAGGGGGCATTTGAAGGCTACACCTTC CASSPRQGAFEGYTF
TRBJ1-2 13 - TRBV5-1 - TGCGCCAGCAGCAAGGACAGATCCTATGGCTACACCTTC CASSKDRSYGYTF
TRBJ1-1 16 - TRBV2 - TGTGCCAGCATCTCATTCGGGGGGGCGCAGGGCACTGAAGCTTTCTTT CASISFGGAQGTEAFF
TRBJ2-1 13 many TRBV27 TRBD1 TGTGCCAGCAGTTTATTCAGGGGGAATGAGCAGTTCTTC CASSLFRGNEQFF
TRBJ1-3 15 - TRBV10-3 - TGTGCCATCAGTGAGTCTAGGGCCGCTGGAAACACCATATATTTT CAISESRAAGNTIYF
TRBJ1-3 15 - TRBV7-3 - TGTGCCAGCAGCTCCGGGACCGACTCTGGAAACACCATATATTTT CASSSGTDSGNTIYF
TRBJ2-7 14 - TRBV28 TRBD1 TGTGCCAGCAGTTTAGACAGGGGTTACTACGAGCAGTACTTC CASSLDRGYYEQYF
TRBJ1-4 14 - TRBV28 - TGTGCCAGCAGACCCCAGTCGCCTTATGAAAAACTGTTTTTT CASRPQSPYEKLFF
TRBJ2-7 13 - TRBV30 TRBD1 TGTGCCTGGAGTGAGGATGGGACAGGGAATCGGTACTTC CAWSEDGTGNRYF
TRBJ2-1 13 once TRBV7-3 - TGTGCCAGCAGCTTAAATAGCGTCGGCGAGCAGTTCTTC CASSLNSVGEQFF
TRBJ1-3 13 - TRBV12-3/TRBV12-4 - TGTGCCAGCAGTTTAGTTGCTGGAAACACCATATATTTT CASSLVAGNTIYF
TRBJ2-3 15 - TRBV11-2 - TGTGCCAGCAGCTGGAGACAGGATCGCACAGATACGCAGTATTTT CASSWRQDRTDTQYF
TRBJ1-1 13 - TRBV5-1 - TGCGCCAGCAGCTCCCTCGGGAACACTGAAGCTTTCTTT CASSSLGNTEAFF
TRBJ2-3 14 - TRBV6-5 TRBD2 TGTGCCAGCAGTTGGCGGGAGAAGGGAGATACGCAGTATTTT CASSWREKGDTQYF
TRBJ1-6 15 - TRBV5-1 TRBD1 TGCGCCAGCAGCGGACAGGAAACAGGGAGTTCACCCCTCCACTTT CASSGQETGSSPLHF
TRBJ2-2 12 - TRBV24-1 - TGTGCCACCAACAGCGGCTCCGGGGAGCTGTTTTTT CATNSGSGELFF
TRBJ1-1 18 - TRBV11-2 - TGTGCCAGCATTAGAAGTTTCCAGATGCGGACAGAGAACACTGAAGCTTTCTTT CASIRSFQMRTENTEAFF
TRBJ2-7 15 - TRBV6-1 TRBD2 TGTGCCAGCAGTGAAAGGACTAGCGGGACGGGCGAGCAGTACTTC CASSERTSGTGEQYF
TRBJ2-7 15 - TRBV29-1 TRBD2 TGCAGCGTTGAAGGGCTGACTAGCGGTCCCTACGAGCAGTACTTC CSVEGLTSGPYEQYF
TRBJ2-1 10 - TRBV6-1 - TGTGCCAGCAGTGAATGGGACAAGGTCTTC CASSEWDKVF
TRBJ1-3 14 - TRBV6-6 TRBD1 TGTGCCAGCAGTTCGACAGGGTCTGGAAACACCATATATTTT CASSSTGSGNTIYF